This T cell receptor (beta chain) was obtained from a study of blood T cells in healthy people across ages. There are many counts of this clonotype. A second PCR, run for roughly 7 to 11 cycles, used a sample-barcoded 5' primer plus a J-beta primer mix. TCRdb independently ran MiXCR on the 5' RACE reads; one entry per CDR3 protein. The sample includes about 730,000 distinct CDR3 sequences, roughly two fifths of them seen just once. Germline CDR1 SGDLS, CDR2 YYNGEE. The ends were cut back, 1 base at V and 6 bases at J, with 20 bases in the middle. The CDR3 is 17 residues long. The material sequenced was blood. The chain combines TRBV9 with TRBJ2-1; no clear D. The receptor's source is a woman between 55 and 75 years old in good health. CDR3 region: CASSVSPTWVNGNEQFF. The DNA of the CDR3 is TGTGCCAGCAGCGTAAGCCCCACTTGGGTTAACGGCAATGAGCAGTTCTTC.